Below, 26 T cell receptor beta chains from the same sample are listed, as sequenced in a study of blood T cell repertoires in COVID-19. Sequenced by immunoSEQ multiplex PCR; TCRdb stores in-frame clones only, minus some. The sample lists more than 90,000 clones; roughly 85% were seen once. Sequenced material: peripheral blood. The receptor source for this set is an elderly man with acute or convalescent COVID-19.

This clone has a handful of counts. The gene calls are TRBV6-5 and TRBJ1-2; unclear D gene. Trimming cost V 4 bases and J 7 bases, with 10 bases left between them. The CDR3 has 12 residues. Germline CDR1 MNHEY, CDR2 SVGAGI. The CDR3, as DNA: TGTGCCAGCAGTTTTTCCGGAGGTGGCTACACCTTC. It is translated as CASSFSGGGYTF.

The CDR3 loop reads CASSFSDRGTTEAFF. Here the CDR3 DNA reads TGTGCCAGCAGCTTTAGTGACAGGGGTACCACTGAAGCTTTCTTT. This chain connects TRBV7-3 to TRBJ1-1, with TRBD1 matching over 8 bases. This CDR3 has 15 amino acids. Per the germline V gene, CDR1 is SGHTA and CDR2 is FQGTGA. Losses at the gene ends were 3 bases for V and 4 bases for J; bases not matched to a gene: 7.

The rearrangement joins TRBV7-2 to TRBJ2-7; D is unclear. The germline V and J ends were trimmed by 7 bases and 6 bases, with 13 bases remaining between them. The length of the CDR3 is 12 residues. Per germline, CDR1 SGHTA and CDR2 FQGNSA. Here the CDR3 DNA reads TGTGCCAGCAACCAAACCCCAGGCGAGCAGTACTTC. Translated, it gives CASNQTPGEQYF.

V and J are TRBV5-5 and TRBJ1-1, with D tentatively TRBD1 (5 bases). CDR1 and CDR2 (germline): SGHKS, YYEKEE (reference sequence). The CDR3 extends over 14 amino acids. Trimming took off 1 base at V and 4 bases at J, with 11 bases between the two ends. CDR3 DNA sequence: TGTGCCAGCAGCTTGATGGGGCAGGGCACTGAAGCTTTCTTT. Amino acid sequence: CASSLMGQGTEAFF.

This clone has a handful of counts. The V call is TRBV3-1 (or the pseudogene TRBV3-2), the J call TRBJ2-5, with 7 bases matching TRBD2. This CDR3 is built from 14 residues. Germline V lookup: CDR1 LGHDT, CDR2 YNNKEL (reference sequence). The V segment lost 4 bases and the J segment 5 bases; nucleotides outside the gene matches: 7. This chain's CDR3 is CASSPGGGKETQYF. The CDR3 coding sequence is TGTGCCAGCAGCCCTGGGGGGGGGAAGGAGACCCAGTACTTC.

The chain has TRBV10-2 and TRBJ2-5; maybe TRBD2 (6 bases). Trimming cost V 7 bases and J 4 bases, with 19 bases left between them. Germline assignment: CDR1 WSHSY and CDR2 SAAADI. CDR3 length: 15 residues. CDR3 in DNA: TGCGCCAGCACCCCCCGGCGGGGAAACTCAGAGACCCAGTACTTC. This translates into CASTPRRGNSETQYF.

This chain links TRBV19 with TRBJ1-5; 7 nucleotides match TRBD1. CDR1 is LNHDA, CDR2 SQIVND, per germline (reference sequence). The CDR3 is 14 amino acids. Trimming took 6 bases from V and 3 from J; bases not matched to a gene: 5. The CDR3 protein is CASSWDSHNQPQHF. The CDR3 bases are TGTGCCAGTAGCTGGGACAGCCACAATCAGCCCCAGCATTTT.

J is TRBJ2-2 and V is TRBV9; TRBD1 matches 10 bases. The CDR3 is 16 residues long. CDR1 and CDR2 (germline): SGDLS, YYNGEE. V lost 3 bases and J lost 2; bases outside the gene matches: 4. CDR3 protein: CASSGQGALNTGELFF. The CDR3 DNA sequence: TGTGCCAGCAGCGGACAGGGGGCCCTCAACACCGGGGAGCTGTTTTTT.

The rearrangement joins TRBV18 to TRBJ2-2, with D possibly matching TRBD2 (6 bases). CDR1 is KGHSH and CDR2 is LQKENI in the germline V gene. The CDR3 loop spans 15 amino acids. V was trimmed by 3 bases and J by 6 bases, leaving 14 bases between them. This chain's CDR3 is CASSPASVLAGELFF. For the CDR3, the DNA is TGTGCCAGCTCACCTGCTAGCGTGCTGGCCGGGGAGCTGTTTTTT. The whole variable domain, remainder taken from reference TRBV18 and TRBJ2-2, is NAGVMQNPRHLVRRRGQEARLRCSPMKGHSHVYWYRQLPEEGLKFMVYLQKENIIDESGMPKERFSAEFPKEGPSILRIQQVVRGDSAAYFCASSPASVLAGELFFGEGSRLTVL.

This clone was seen a handful of times. The chain employs TRBV7-3 and TRBJ2-7, with 7 bases lining up with TRBD2. The V gene end was trimmed by 5 bases and the J gene end by 2 bases; junction bases not matched to a gene: 9. The CDR3 length is 15 residues. Germline V gene sequence: CDR1 SGHTA, CDR2 FQGTGA. In DNA, the CDR3 is TGTGCCAGCAGCCAAAGGTTAGCGGGTACCTACGAGCAGTACTTC. Protein sequence: CASSQRLAGTYEQYF.

The CDR3 DNA reads TGTGCCAGCAGAAAGCCGGGACAGGGGTTTCTTCGAACCTACGAGCAGTACTTC. It codes for CASRKPGQGFLRTYEQYF. This rearrangement joins TRBV28 to TRBJ2-7; TRBD1 matches 10 bases. This CDR3 spans 18 amino acids. In germline, CDR1 is MDHEN, CDR2 SYDVKM. The V and J ends lost 6 bases and 2 bases, in that order; junction bases with no gene match: 16.

This rearrangement joins TRBV28 to TRBJ2-7, with 12 bases that match TRBD1. From germline, CDR1 is MDHEN and CDR2 SYDVKM. The CDR3 contains 16 residues. J lost 4 bases, V lost 5 bases, and 9 bases had no gene match. The CDR3 here is CASSAIGTGGFYEQYF. The CDR3 DNA is TGTGCCAGCAGTGCTATCGGGACAGGGGGCTTTTACGAGCAGTACTTC. Complete variable domain (other parts from reference TRBV28 and TRBJ2-7): DVKVTQSSRYLVKRTGEKVFLECVQDMDHENMFWYRQDPGLGLRLIYFSYDVKMKEKGDIPEGYSVSREKKERFSLILESASTNQTSMYLCASSAIGTGGFYEQYFGPGTRLTVT.

The chain recombines TRBV2 with TRBJ2-5, with a weak D call TRBD2 (5 bases). V was cut by 5 bases and J by 5 bases, with 9 bases left in between. The CDR3 covers 12 residues. CDR1 and CDR2 from the germline V gene are SNHLY and FYNNEI. CDR3 sequence: CASSSGDETQYF. CDR3 sequence (DNA): TGTGCCAGCAGTTCCGGGGATGAGACCCAGTACTTC. Complete variable domain (other parts from reference TRBV2 and TRBJ2-5): EPEVTQTPSHQVTQMGQEVILRCVPISNHLYFYWYRQILGQKVEFLVSFYNNEISEKSEIFDDQFSVERPDGSNFTLKIRSTKLEDSAMYFCASSSGDETQYFGPGTRLLVL.

This clone was recorded once. This chain links TRBV6-2 or TRBV6-3 with TRBJ2-1; 7 bases map to TRBD2. The CDR3 is 16 residues long. Germline CDR1 and CDR2: MNHEY and SVGEGT. With 1 base clipped from V and 0 bases from J, the junction kept 3 bases outside the gene matches. CDR3 in DNA: TGTGCCAGCAGTTACTTCCGCGGGAGCTCCTACAATGAGCAGTTCTTC. Translating it yields CASSYFRGSSYNEQFF.

The rearrangement links TRBV27 to TRBJ2-3; 12 bases are shared with TRBD2. The CDR3 is made up of 15 amino acids. V lost 4 bases to trimming and J lost 2 bases; unmatched junction nucleotides: 1. Germline values: CDR1 MNHEY, CDR2 SMNVEV (reference sequence). The CDR3 nucleotides are TGTGCCAGCAGTTCTAGCGGGAGGGCCACAGATACGCAGTATTTT. Its protein is CASSSSGRATDTQYF.

This chain connects TRBV6-2 or TRBV6-3 to TRBJ1-5; TRBD1 agrees at 8 bases. V shed 2 bases and J 7 bases; nucleotides not matched to a gene: 4. The V gene's germline CDR1 is MNHEY and CDR2 SVGEGT. The CDR3 length is 14 residues. CDR3 protein: CASSYDRGGQPQHF. DNA of the CDR3: TGTGCCAGCAGTTACGACAGGGGCGGGCAGCCCCAGCATTTT.

By share of the sample, this clone is medium-sized (0.01 to 0.1%). This chain joins TRBV19 and TRBJ2-2, with unresolved D. The CDR3 has 21 residues. Germline lookup yields CDR1 LNHDA and CDR2 SQIVND (reference sequence). Trimming removed 6 bases at V and 0 bases at J, with 29 bases between. The chain's CDR3 is CASSMSHRRPLALSNTGELFF. The CDR3 coding sequence is TGTGCCAGTAGCATGTCCCACCGTAGGCCTTTAGCCCTTTCGAACACCGGGGAGCTGTTTTTT.

V and J are TRBV11-2 and TRBJ2-1, with 10 bases lining up with TRBD2. J lost 7 bases, V lost 1 base, and 7 bases had no gene match. CDR1 and CDR2 from the germline V gene are SGHAT and FQNNGV. CDR3 size: 16 residues. The chain's CDR3 is CASSLAAGGTWNEQFF. The CDR3 DNA reads as TGTGCCAGCAGCTTAGCAGCGGGAGGGACCTGGAATGAGCAGTTCTTC.

A single count supports this clone. The chain's CDR3 is CASSDMGGVGYGYTF. CDR3 DNA: TGTGCCAGCAGTGATATGGGGGGAGTAGGCTATGGCTACACCTTC. The chain carries TRBV2 and TRBJ1-2, with TRBD1 as a possible D gene (5 bases). Trimming cost V 3 bases and J 4 bases, with 15 bases left between them. The CDR3 is 15 residues long. Germline V CDR1 and CDR2: SNHLY, FYNNEI.

This clone appeared a few times. The chain uses TRBV4-2 and TRBJ1-3, with TRBD1 matching over 7 bases. V lost 0 bases, J lost 4 bases, and 9 bases stayed unmatched. CDR1 is LGHNA and CDR2 is YNFKEQ in the germline V gene. The CDR3 has 17 residues. CDR3 sequence: CASSQDPPRQGGNTIYF. Here the CDR3 DNA reads TGTGCCAGCAGCCAAGATCCCCCAAGACAGGGAGGAAACACCATATATTTT.

J is TRBJ2-1 and V is TRBV27; TRBD2 is a possible D gene (6 bases). Germline V gene data show CDR1 as MNHEY and CDR2 as SMNVEV (reference sequence). The CDR3 length is 16 residues. With 6 bases removed from V and 4 bases from J, the gap between germline ends came to 19 bases. In DNA form, the CDR3 reads TGTGCCAGCAGCCGAGAGGAGGGTCCTATATACAATGAGCAGTTCTTC. This codes for CASSREEGPIYNEQFF.

The CDR3 DNA reads as TGTGCCAGTACCTCAGAGGGCAGGGGGCACTATGGCTACACCTTC. Translation gives CASTSEGRGHYGYTF. The V and J genes are TRBV19 and TRBJ1-2; TRBD1 agrees at 8 bases. The CDR3 covers 15 residues. The V gene end was trimmed by 7 bases and the J gene end by 3 bases; junction bases not matched to a gene: 10. CDR1 is LNHDA and CDR2 is SQIVND in the germline V gene (reference sequence).

This chain links TRBV11-3 with TRBJ1-1; 8 nucleotides align to TRBD1. The CDR3 extends over 14 amino acids. Per the germline V gene, CDR1 is SGHNT and CDR2 is YENEEA. The trim removed 4 bases at V and 4 bases at J, leaving 5 bases unmatched. The CDR3 sequence is CASSSGQDSTEAFF. In DNA form, the CDR3 reads TGTGCCAGCAGCTCGGGACAGGATAGCACTGAAGCTTTCTTT.

CDR3 loop: CASSVLAGTDNEQFF. The CDR3 coding sequence is TGTGCCAGCAGCGTCCTAGCGGGGACCGACAATGAGCAGTTCTTC. The rearrangement links TRBV9 to TRBJ2-1; 9 positions agree with TRBD2. This CDR3 contains 15 residues. The ends lost 2 bases at V and 5 bases at J; junction bases unmatched: 5. Looked up from germline, CDR1 is SGDLS and CDR2 is YYNGEE. Full variable domain (outside the CDR3, taken from reference TRBV9 and TRBJ2-1): DSGVTQTPKHLITATGQRVTLRCSPRSGDLSVYWYQQSLDQGLQFLIQYYNGEERAKGNILERFSAQQFPDLHSELNLSSLELGDSALYFCASSVLAGTDNEQFFGPGTRLTVL.

V gene TRBV7-6 combines with J gene TRBJ1-6; weak D call: TRBD1 (6 bases). Germline V gene sequence: CDR1 SGHVS, CDR2 FNYEAQ. This CDR3 region has 12 residues. V lost 10 bases and J 7 bases, leaving 11 bases between the germline ends. The CDR3 nucleotides are TGTGCCACCAGGGGCGTAAATTCACCCCTCCACTTT. Translating gives CATRGVNSPLHF.

The V gene is TRBV18, the J gene TRBJ1-2; the D gene is possibly TRBD1 (5 bases). This CDR3 comprises 16 residues. The germline CDR1 and CDR2 sequences are KGHSH and LQKENI. Trimming shortened V by 0 bases and J by 4 bases, and 15 bases separated the two germline ends. The CDR3 nucleotides read TGTGCCAGCTCACCACCGGAGCAGGTTAGGGGCTATGGCTACACCTTC. Translation: CASSPPEQVRGYGYTF.